This T cell receptor (beta chain) stems from a study of STAT5B mutations in CD4+ large granular lymphocyte leukemia. Overall study findings and caveats: 25% of private leukemic clonotypes occurred rarely in other patients' non-leukemic repertoires. Patient CD4-sorted repertoires looked more clonal than healthy CD4+ repertoires, even without putative leukemic clones.

In germline, CDR1 is MNHEY, CDR2 SMNVEV (reference sequence). V was pared by 6 bases and J by 4 bases, with 15 bases between. The CDR3 sequence is 14 residues long. As handled by the study authors: Lowest detectable productive clonotype frequency was 2.59 x 10-5. This table comes from immunoSEQ multiplex PCR, and its TCRdb copy is limited to in-frame clones, with some not included. The V and J calls and clone size were taken over from that table, and D and trimming were inferred from the DNA. The sample shows roughly 34,000 clones, less than 85% of them seen only once. Points on this clone: What it recognizes is unknown.

Buffy coats from healthy blood donors served as controls. The source of this sequence is a human donor in good health. The gene calls are TRBV27 and TRBJ1-2, with a weak D call TRBD1 (5 bases). The sample was CD4+ T cells from blood buffy coats. The DNA for the CDR3 is TGTGCCAGCAGCCTGACCGGCCAGGGCTATGGCTACACCTTC. The encoded protein is CASSLTGQGYGYTF.